The clone carrying this TCR beta chain has only a few counts. What it binds is unknown. TCR beta rearrangements were amplified from peripheral blood genomic DNA. The sample is drawn from a study of T cell repertoires in aging, cancer and after chemotherapy. Background on the study: Six age groups, ranging from 30 or younger to 70 or older, included the donors. Over several months to years, re-sampled healthy donor repertoires clearly shared clones. Points from the study as a whole: Rebound thymic output was suggested by rising median generation probability during chemotherapy in each cancer cohort. Age-matched healthy donors had significantly more diverse, less clonal blood TCR repertoires than untreated cancer patients.

This CDR3 region has 13 residues. V lost 10 bases and J lost 4; bases outside the gene matches: 7. Germline V gives CDR1 KGHDR, CDR2 SFDVKD. Multiplex touch-down PCR with TRB-A/B primers amplified rearranged V-D-J TRB sequences. Each CDR3 protein gets one entry after TCRdb re-called the multiplex PCR reads with MiXCR. The sample lists approximately 4,100 distinct CDR3 sequences, around 23% occurring once. V usage is TRBV24-1 and J usage is TRBJ2-5; TRBD1 agrees at 8 bases. The sequenced material came from blood. This clonotype originated in a human donor in good health. The donor label of this sample is uncertain. In nucleotides, the CDR3 is TGTGCCACGTCACTCGGACAGGGAGAGACCCAGTACTTC. Protein: CATSLGQGETQYF.